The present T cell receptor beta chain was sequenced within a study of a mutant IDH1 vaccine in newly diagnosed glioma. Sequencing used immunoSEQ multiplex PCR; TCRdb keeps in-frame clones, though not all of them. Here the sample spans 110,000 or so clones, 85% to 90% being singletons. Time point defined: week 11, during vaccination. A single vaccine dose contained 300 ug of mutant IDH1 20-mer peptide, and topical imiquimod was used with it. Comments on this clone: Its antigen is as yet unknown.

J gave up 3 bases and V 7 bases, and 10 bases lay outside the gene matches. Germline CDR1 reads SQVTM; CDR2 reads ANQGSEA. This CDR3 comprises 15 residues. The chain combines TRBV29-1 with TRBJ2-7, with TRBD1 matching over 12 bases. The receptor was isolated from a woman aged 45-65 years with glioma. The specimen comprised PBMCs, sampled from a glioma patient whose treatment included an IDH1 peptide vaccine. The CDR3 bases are TGCAGCGCCGTGCCCGGGACAGGGGGCCGCTACGAGCAGTACTTC. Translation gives CSAVPGTGGRYEQYF.